This T cell receptor beta chain was obtained from a study of PD-1 blockade in classical Hodgkin lymphoma. Study-level points and caveats: Relapsed/refractory patients reportedly had lower baseline diversity than newly diagnosed patients.

All patients experienced relapse after autologous stem cell transplantation, and brentuximab vedotin exposure was variable. The protocol was immunoSEQ multiplex PCR, while the TCRdb copy is restricted to in-frame clones and leaves out a portion. The sample lists roughly 28,000 clones, approximately 70% occurring once. The ends were cut back, 0 bases at V and 6 bases at J, with 8 bases in the middle. Germline values: CDR1 SGHKS, CDR2 YYEKEE (reference sequence). The CDR3 totals 13 residues. This clone was observed a few times. Its target is not known. This sample comprised peripheral blood mononuclear cells (PBMCs), obtained before the second cycle of nivolumab. The rearrangement links TRBV5-5 to TRBJ2-3; possibly TRBD2 for D (5 bases). The sequence derives from a human donor with classical Hodgkin lymphoma. In DNA form, the CDR3 reads TGTGCCAGCAGCTTGGCGGGGTCGGATACGCAGTATTTT. Its translation: CASSLAGSDTQYF.